A selection of T cell receptor beta chains follows, all from one sample in a study of blood T cells in healthy people across ages. TCRdb reanalysed the 5' RACE reads using MiXCR and keeps one entry per CDR3 protein. This repertoire shows some 640,000 distinct CDR3 sequences, less than 35% found once; its top ten account for 15% to 17%. Sequencing was performed on blood. These receptors all come from a woman aged 80 or older in good health. Each CDR3 is given with its conserved first and last residue. D genes are given only for firm matches. Size values are once, few and many counts, or a class for expanded clones, and some rows have none.

many	NA	TRBV20-1	TRBJ2-7	TGCAGTGCTAAGGCGGCAAGCTCCTACGAGCAGTACTTC	CSAKAASSYEQYF
many	NA	TRBV9	TRBJ2-5	TGTGCCAGCAGCGTGACAGTCCAAGAGACCCAGTACTTC	CASSVTVQETQYF
few	TRBD2	TRBV15	TRBJ2-3	TGTGCCACCAGCCGGGGGCCGGGACTAGCGAGCACAGATACGCAGTATTTT	CATSRGPGLASTDTQYF
many	NA	TRBV4-2	TRBJ1-2	TGTGCCAGCAGACAATCGGGGGGCGGGGGAAACTATGGCTACACCTTC	CASRQSGGGGNYGYTF
NA	NA	TRBV12-5	TRBJ1-2	TGTGCTAGTGGTTCAGAGGGATATGGCTACACCTTC	CASGSEGYGYTF
many	TRBD2	TRBV9	TRBJ2-1	TGTGCCAGCAGCGGAGGACTAGCGGGGTGGAATGAGCAGTTCTTC	CASSGGLAGWNEQFF
few	NA	TRBV12-3/TRBV12-4	TRBJ1-2	TGTGCCAGCAGTTTAGCGCGGGAGGGAATCCATGGCTACACCTTC	CASSLAREGIHGYTF
NA	NA	TRBV10-3	TRBJ1-1	TGTGCCATCGGAAGCGCTAGACCCTCCGGCACTGAAGCTTTCTTT	CAIGSARPSGTEAFF
many	TRBD2	TRBV29-1	TRBJ2-1	TGCAGCGTTGGTAGCGGGGCGGAGCAGTTCTTC	CSVGSGAEQFF
NA	NA	TRBV7-2	TRBJ2-7	TGTGCCAGCAGCTTAACCCTCTCCGGGGAGCAGTACTTC	CASSLTLSGEQYF
NA	NA	TRBV4-1	TRBJ1-2	TGCGCCAGCAGCCAAGAGGATACTGGGGTGGGCTACACCTTC	CASSQEDTGVGYTF
few	NA	TRBV20-1	TRBJ1-1	TGCAGTGCTCCCGATATCCTACGCATGAACACTGAAGCTTTCTTT	CSAPDILRMNTEAFF
few	TRBD1	TRBV7-2	TRBJ1-2	TGTGCCAGCAGCACCTGGACAGGGTTCTACACCTTC	CASSTWTGFYTF
NA	NA	TRBV20-1	TRBJ2-5	TGCAGTGCTAGTCGGGGATCCCAAGAGACCCAGTACTTC	CSASRGSQETQYF
few	NA	TRBV3-1	TRBJ2-1	TGTGCCAGCAGCCAGAAGCCCCCCGAGGACTACAATGAGCAGTTCTTC	CASSQKPPEDYNEQFF
many	NA	TRBV7-9	TRBJ1-4	TGTGCCAGCAGCTTAGACGGGGGACATGAAAAACTGTTTTTT	CASSLDGGHEKLFF
many	NA	TRBV18	TRBJ1-2	TGTGCCAGCTCACTACCTGGGGCGGTCTATGGCTACACCTTC	CASSLPGAVYGYTF
few	NA	TRBV2	TRBJ1-2	TGTGCCAGCACTACAATAATGGGTGCCGGCTACACCTTC	CASTTIMGAGYTF
many	TRBD2	TRBV7-3	TRBJ2-1	TGTGCCAGCAGCTTAAACGGGGGGGCCGAGACCTACAATGAGCAGTTCTTC	CASSLNGGAETYNEQFF
many	NA	TRBV6-2/TRBV6-3	TRBJ2-1	TGTGCCAGCAGTAGGACGGGGCCCAACAATGAGCAGTTCTTC	CASSRTGPNNEQFF
many	TRBD2	TRBV3-1	TRBJ2-5	TGTGCCAGCAGCCAAGCTAGCGGGGGGTACCAAGAGACCCAGTACTTC	CASSQASGGYQETQYF
many	TRBD1	TRBV9	TRBJ1-6	TGTGCCAGCAGCCCGTCAAGGGGGCGTTCACCCCTCCACTTT	CASSPSRGRSPLHF
NA	NA	TRBV20-1	TRBJ2-5	TGCAGTGCTAGATACGATGACGGGGGAGAGACCCAATACTTC	CSARYDDGGETQYF
many	NA	TRBV7-8	TRBJ2-7	TGTGCCAGCAGTTCCGGCCGGGACACAGGGATCGAGCAGTACTTC	CASSSGRDTGIEQYF
many	NA	TRBV6-5	TRBJ1-2	TGTGCCAGCAGTTACAACCCATCAGGGGGCTACACCTTC	CASSYNPSGGYTF
NA	TRBD1	TRBV6-2/TRBV6-3	TRBJ1-1	TGTGCCAGCAGTACAGGGACAGTTGAAGCTTTCTTT	CASSTGTVEAFF
NA	TRBD2	TRBV18	TRBJ2-7	TGTGCCAGCTCACCTAGCGGGAGTAAGGACGAGCAGTACTTC	CASSPSGSKDEQYF
few	NA	TRBV7-7	TRBJ1-2	TGTGCTAGTTGCGTTGGTCCATGCTACCCTAACTATGGCTACACCTTC	CASCVGPCYPNYGYTF
NA	TRBD1	TRBV5-1	TRBJ1-6	TGCGCCAGCAGCCTTGGACAGGGGGCTTACTATAATTCACCCCTCCACTTT	CASSLGQGAYYNSPLHF
NA	NA	TRBV20-1	TRBJ1-1	TGCAGTGCTAGTCTAGGAACGAACACTGAAGCTTTCTTT	CSASLGTNTEAFF
many	NA	TRBV6-2/TRBV6-3	TRBJ2-1	TGTGCCAGCAGGCCCGGCCCCAGGCCCTTAGGTAATGAGCAGTTCTTC	CASRPGPRPLGNEQFF
NA	NA	TRBV30	TRBJ1-4	TGTGCCTGGAGTGTAGTAGGGAATAATGAAAAACTGTTTTTT	CAWSVVGNNEKLFF
NA	NA	TRBV2	TRBJ1-4	TGTGCCAGCGGTGAAGCTGGCAGCGGGGAAAAACTGTTTTTT	CASGEAGSGEKLFF
NA	NA	TRBV25-1	TRBJ2-1	TGTGCCAGCAGTGATTCAGGATACAATGAGCAGTTCTTC	CASSDSGYNEQFF
NA	TRBD2	TRBV4-2	TRBJ2-3	TGTGCCAGCAGCCAAGATACTAGCGCCGCAGATACGCAGTATTTT	CASSQDTSAADTQYF
many	NA	TRBV9	TRBJ2-1	TGTGCCAGCAGCGTAAATCCAAGGGGAAAGGACAATGAGCAGTTCTTC	CASSVNPRGKDNEQFF
many	NA	TRBV12-3/TRBV12-4	TRBJ2-1	TGTGCCAGCAGTGTGGACCCGTACAATGAGCAGTTCTTC	CASSVDPYNEQFF
NA	TRBD2	TRBV11-2	TRBJ2-2	TGTGCCAGCAGCTGGGGACTAGCGGGGGGGAGAACCGGGGAGCGGTTTTTT	CASSWGLAGGRTGERFF
many	NA	TRBV15	TRBJ2-7	TGTGCCACCAGCAGAGATAGGGCGCAGGGCTACGAGCAGTACTTC	CATSRDRAQGYEQYF
many	TRBD1	TRBV5-5	TRBJ2-7	TGTGCCAGCAGCTTTTCCCCCGGGACAGTTGGCTACGAGCAGTACTTC	CASSFSPGTVGYEQYF
many	TRBD1	TRBV5-1	TRBJ1-1	TGCGCCAGCAGCAGCGGACAGGGGGCTACCCTAAATCTGAACACTGAAGCTTTCTTT	CASSSGQGATLNLNTEAFF
many	TRBD2	TRBV7-2	TRBJ2-1	TGTGCCAGCAGCCGCGGGGGTCAACTGGGGAATGAGCAGTTCTTC	CASSRGGQLGNEQFF
many	TRBD1	TRBV30	TRBJ1-2	TGTGCCTGGAGTGTCGACAGGGGCTATGGCTACACCTTC	CAWSVDRGYGYTF
many	NA	TRBV6-5	TRBJ2-5	TGTGCCAGCAGAAGATCAATCCAAGAGACCCAGTACTTC	CASRRSIQETQYF
few	TRBD2	TRBV20-1	TRBJ2-3	TGCAGTGCTAGTCGGAGCGGGGGGGCCGGAGATACGCAGTATTTT	CSASRSGGAGDTQYF
many	NA	TRBV7-2	TRBJ1-5	TGTGCCAGCAGCCCCACGGGAGGCAATCAGCCCCAGCATTTT	CASSPTGGNQPQHF
NA	NA	TRBV20-1	TRBJ2-1	TGCAGTGCTAGAGCGAGCGCCGGCGGCAATGAGCAGTTCTTC	CSARASAGGNEQFF
many	TRBD2	TRBV7-3	TRBJ2-1	TGTGCCAGCAGCTTAGGCGGGGGGGCCTATGATGAGCAGTTCTTC	CASSLGGGAYDEQFF